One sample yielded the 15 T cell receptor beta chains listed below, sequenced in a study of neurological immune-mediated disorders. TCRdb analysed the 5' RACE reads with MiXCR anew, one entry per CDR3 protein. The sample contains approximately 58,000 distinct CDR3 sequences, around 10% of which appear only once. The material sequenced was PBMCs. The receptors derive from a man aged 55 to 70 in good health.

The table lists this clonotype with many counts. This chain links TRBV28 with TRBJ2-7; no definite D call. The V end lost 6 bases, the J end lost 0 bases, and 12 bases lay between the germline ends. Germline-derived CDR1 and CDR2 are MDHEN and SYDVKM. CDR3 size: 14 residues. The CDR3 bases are TGTGCCAGCAGCCCACCCGTGAGCTCCTACGAGCAGTACTTC. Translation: CASSPPVSSYEQYF.

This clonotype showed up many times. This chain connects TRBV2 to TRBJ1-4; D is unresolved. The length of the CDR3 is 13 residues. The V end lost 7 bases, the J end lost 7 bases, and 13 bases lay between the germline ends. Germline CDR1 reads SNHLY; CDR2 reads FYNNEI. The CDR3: CASKRAASEKLFF. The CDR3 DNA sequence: TGTGCCAGCAAAAGGGCAGCCTCTGAAAAACTGTTTTTT.

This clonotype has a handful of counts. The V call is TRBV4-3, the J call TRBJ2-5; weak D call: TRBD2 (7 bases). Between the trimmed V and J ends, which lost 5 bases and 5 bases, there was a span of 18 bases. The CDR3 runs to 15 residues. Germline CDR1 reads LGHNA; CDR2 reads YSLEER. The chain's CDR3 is CASSASVGGPETQYF. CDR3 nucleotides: TGCGCCAGCAGCGCGTCGGTGGGGGGGCCGGAGACCCAGTACTTC.

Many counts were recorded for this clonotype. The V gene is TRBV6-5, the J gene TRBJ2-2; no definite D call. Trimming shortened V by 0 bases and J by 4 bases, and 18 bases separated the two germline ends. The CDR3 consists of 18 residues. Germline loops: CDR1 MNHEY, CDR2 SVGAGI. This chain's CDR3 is CASSYSMASEWGTGELFF. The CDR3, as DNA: TGTGCCAGCAGTTACTCGATGGCGTCGGAGTGGGGCACCGGGGAGCTGTTTTTT.

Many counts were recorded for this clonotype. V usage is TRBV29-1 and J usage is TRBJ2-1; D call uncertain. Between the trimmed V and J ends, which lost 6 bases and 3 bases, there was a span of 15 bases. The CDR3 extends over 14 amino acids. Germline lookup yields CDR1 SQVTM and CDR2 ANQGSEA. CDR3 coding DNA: TGCAGCGTAGCCCAGAGCGCCGGCTACAATGAGCAGTTCTTC. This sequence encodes CSVAQSAGYNEQFF.

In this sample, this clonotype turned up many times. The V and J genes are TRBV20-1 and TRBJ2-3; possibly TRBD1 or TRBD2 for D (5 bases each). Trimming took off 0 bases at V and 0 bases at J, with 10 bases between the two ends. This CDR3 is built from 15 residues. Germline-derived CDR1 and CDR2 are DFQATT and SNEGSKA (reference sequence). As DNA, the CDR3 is TGCAGTGCTAGAGATTGGGGGACCAGCACAGATACGCAGTATTTT. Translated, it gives CSARDWGTSTDTQYF.

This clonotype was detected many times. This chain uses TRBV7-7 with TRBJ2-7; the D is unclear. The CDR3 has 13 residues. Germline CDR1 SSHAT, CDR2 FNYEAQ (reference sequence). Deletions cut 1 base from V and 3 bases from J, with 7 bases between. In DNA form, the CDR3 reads TGTGCCAGCAGCTTAGGAGAACGCTACGAGCAGTACTTC. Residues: CASSLGERYEQYF.

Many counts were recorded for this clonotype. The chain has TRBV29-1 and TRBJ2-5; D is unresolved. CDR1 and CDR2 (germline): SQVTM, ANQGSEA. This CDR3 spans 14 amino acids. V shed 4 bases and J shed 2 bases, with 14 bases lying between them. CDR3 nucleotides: TGCAGCGTTGGTTTGACTTGGGGACAAGAGACCCAGTACTTC. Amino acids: CSVGLTWGQETQYF. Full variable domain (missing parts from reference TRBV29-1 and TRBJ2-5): SAVISQKPSRDICQRGTSLTIQCQVDSQVTMMFWYRQQPGQSLTLIATANQGSEATYESGFVIDKFPISRPNLTFSTLTVSNMSPEDSSIYLCSVGLTWGQETQYFGPGTRLLVL.

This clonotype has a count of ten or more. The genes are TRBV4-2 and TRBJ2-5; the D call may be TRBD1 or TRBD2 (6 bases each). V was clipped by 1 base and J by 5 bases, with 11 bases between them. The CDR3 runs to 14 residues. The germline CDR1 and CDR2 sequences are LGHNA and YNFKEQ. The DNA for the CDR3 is TGTGCCAGCAGCCAAGGGGGGGCCTCGGAGACCCAGTACTTC. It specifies CASSQGGASETQYF.

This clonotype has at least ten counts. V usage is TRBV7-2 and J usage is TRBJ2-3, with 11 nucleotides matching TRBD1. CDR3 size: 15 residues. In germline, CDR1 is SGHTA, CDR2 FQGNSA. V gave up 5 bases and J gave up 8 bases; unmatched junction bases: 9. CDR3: CASSPGQGDLGTQYF. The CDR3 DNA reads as TGTGCCAGCAGCCCGGGACAGGGGGATTTAGGTACGCAGTATTTT.

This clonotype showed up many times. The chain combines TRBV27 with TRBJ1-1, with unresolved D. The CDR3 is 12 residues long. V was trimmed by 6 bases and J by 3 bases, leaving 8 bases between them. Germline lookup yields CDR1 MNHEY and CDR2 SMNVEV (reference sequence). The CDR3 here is CASSKDYTEAFF. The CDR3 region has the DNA TGTGCCAGCAGCAAAGATTACACTGAAGCTTTCTTT.

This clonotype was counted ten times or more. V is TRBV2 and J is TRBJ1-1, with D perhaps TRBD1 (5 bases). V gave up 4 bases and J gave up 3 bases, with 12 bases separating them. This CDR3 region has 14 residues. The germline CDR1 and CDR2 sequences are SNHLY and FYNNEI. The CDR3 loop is CASSGGPGDTEAFF. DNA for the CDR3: TGTGCCAGCAGTGGTGGGCCGGGGGACACTGAAGCTTTCTTT.

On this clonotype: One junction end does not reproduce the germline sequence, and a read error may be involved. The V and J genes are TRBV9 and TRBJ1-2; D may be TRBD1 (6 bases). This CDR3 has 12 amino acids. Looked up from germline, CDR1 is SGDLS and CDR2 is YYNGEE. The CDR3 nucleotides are TGTGCCAGCAGCGTAGGAATGGGGGGCTACTCATTC. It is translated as CASSVGMGGYSF.

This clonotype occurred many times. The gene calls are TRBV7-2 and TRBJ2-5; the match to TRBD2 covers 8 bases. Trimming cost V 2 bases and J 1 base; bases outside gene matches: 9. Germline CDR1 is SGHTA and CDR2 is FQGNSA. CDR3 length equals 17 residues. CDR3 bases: TGTGCCAGCAGCTTAATCGGGGGGGGAAATCCCCAAGAGACCCAGTACTTC. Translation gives CASSLIGGGNPQETQYF.

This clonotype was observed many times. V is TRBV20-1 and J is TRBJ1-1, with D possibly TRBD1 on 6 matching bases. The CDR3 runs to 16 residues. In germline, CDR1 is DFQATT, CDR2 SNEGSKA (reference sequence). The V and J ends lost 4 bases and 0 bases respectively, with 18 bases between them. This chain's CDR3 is CSATGTDSSMNTEAFF. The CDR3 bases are TGCAGTGCTACCGGGACGGACAGTTCTATGAACACTGAAGCTTTCTTT.